Shown below are 12 T cell receptor beta chains from a single sample sequenced in a study of beta chain features in type 1 diabetes. The sequenced template was cDNA made from the entire isolated RNA. Repertoires were generated with immunoSEQ multiplex PCR, while TCRdb's copy carries only in-frame clones and drops some. Found here are fewer than 250,000 clones, over 12% of them singletons; the top ten hold about 0.024%. The sample was naive CD4+ T cells from blood. Receptors were obtained from a woman between 35 and 50 years old in good health.

J is TRBJ1-5 and V is TRBV4-2; D remains ambiguous. The CDR3 is 16 residues long. Trimming left V 3 bases short and J 5 bases short, with 17 bases between. Germline CDR1 is LGHNA and CDR2 is YNFKEQ. The CDR3 loop reads CASSHRLARRDQPQHF. In DNA form, the CDR3 reads TGTGCCAGCAGCCACCGTCTTGCGAGGAGGGATCAGCCCCAGCATTTT.

This clone has a handful of counts. The chain is built from TRBV7-6 and TRBJ2-2; D not certain. Trimming took 2 bases from V and 5 from J, leaving 12 bases between them. There are 15 residues in the CDR3. The germline gives CDR1 SGHVS, CDR2 FNYEAQ. CDR3 coding DNA: TGTGCCAGCAGCTTAATGGGCAGTGTGACCGGGGAGCTGTTTTTT. The encoded protein is CASSLMGSVTGELFF.

The CDR3, as DNA: TGTGCCAGCAGCTTCGACAGTGCCTACGAGCAGTACTTC. This encodes CASSFDSAYEQYF. V usage is TRBV7-2 and J usage is TRBJ2-7; tentatively, D is TRBD1 (5 bases). The CDR3 spans 13 residues. In germline, CDR1 is SGHTA, CDR2 FQGNSA. V gave up 3 bases and J gave up 2 bases, with 8 bases separating them.

The chain has TRBV5-4 and TRBJ1-2; 8 nucleotides line up with TRBD1. This CDR3 has 19 residues. CDR1 and CDR2 from the germline V gene are SGHNT and YYREEE (reference sequence). The ends lost 2 bases at V and 3 bases at J; junction bases unmatched: 18. The CDR3 coding sequence is TGTGCCAGCAGCTTCCCCACCCGGACAGGGAGCGGGGAGTACTATGGCTACACCTTC. Protein product: CASSFPTRTGSGEYYGYTF.

The CDR3 protein is CASSGGPLNTEAFF. In DNA, the CDR3 is TGTGCCAGCTCGGGGGGACCCCTGAACACTGAAGCTTTCTTT. The chain couples TRBV5-5 to TRBJ1-1, with TRBD1 as a possible D gene (5 bases). Germline values: CDR1 SGHKS, CDR2 YYEKEE (reference sequence). The CDR3 extends over 14 amino acids. Trimming stripped 7 bases from V and 0 bases from J, with 13 bases between. Combining the CDR3 with reference TRBV5-5 and TRBJ1-1 gives the whole variable domain DAGVTQSPTHLIKTRGQQVTLRCSPISGHKSVSWYQQVLGQGPQFIFQYYEKEERGRGNFPDRFSARQFPNYSSELNVNALLLGDSALYLCASSGGPLNTEAFFGQGTRLTVV.

This chain connects TRBV9 to TRBJ1-3; D ambiguous. This CDR3 comprises 16 residues. Trimming stripped 0 bases from V and 1 base from J, with 11 bases between. CDR1 is SGDLS, CDR2 YYNGEE, per germline. The CDR3 region is CASSVVSAGSGNTIYF. The CDR3 DNA sequence: TGTGCCAGCAGCGTAGTGTCCGCGGGTTCTGGAAACACCATATATTTT.

The rearrangement joins TRBV5-6 to TRBJ2-5; 8 bases map to TRBD2. The CDR3 length is 17 residues. Per the germline V gene, CDR1 is SGHDT and CDR2 is YYEEEE. V was clipped by 7 bases and J by 5 bases; unmatched bases: 19. CDR3 DNA: TGTGCCAGCGGCGTGGGGGTCGGGGGGGGCCGAGGGGAGACCCAGTACTTC. It encodes CASGVGVGGGRGETQYF.

The chain carries TRBV6-1 and TRBJ2-2; unclear D gene. Trimming pared 1 base from V and 3 bases from J, leaving 9 bases between. The CDR3 has 15 amino acids. Germline V gene data show CDR1 as MNHNS and CDR2 as SASEGT. The CDR3 sequence is CASSEETSYTGELFF. The CDR3 bases are TGTGCCAGCAGTGAAGAGACATCGTACACCGGGGAGCTGTTTTTT.

This clone was found a few times. The V gene is TRBV6-6, the J gene TRBJ2-7, with D perhaps matching TRBD2 (6 bases). This CDR3 spans 16 amino acids. Germline V gene lookup returns CDR1 MNHNY and CDR2 SVGAGI (reference sequence). The V end was cut by 4 bases, the J end by 2 bases, with 18 bases between. CDR3 residues: CASSWGDSQIPYEQYF. The CDR3 DNA reads TGTGCCAGCAGTTGGGGGGATTCTCAGATTCCCTACGAGCAGTACTTC.

The J gene is TRBJ2-5, the V gene TRBV5-1; D may be TRBD2 (6 bases). Trimming took off 3 bases at V and 4 bases at J, with 13 bases between the two ends. From germline, CDR1 is SGHRS and CDR2 YFSETQ. This CDR3 is built from 14 residues. This CDR3 reads CASSSGGGRETQYF. The CDR3 nucleotides read TGCGCCAGCAGCTCTGGTGGGGGGAGAGAGACCCAGTACTTC.

V gene TRBV5-1 combines with J gene TRBJ2-7; 13 bases are shared with TRBD2. The CDR3 extends over 15 amino acids. V was pared by 3 bases and J by 2 bases, with 2 bases of the junction left unmatched. In germline, CDR1 is SGHRS, CDR2 YFSETQ. The CDR3 DNA follows: TGCGCCAGCAGCTCTGGGACTAGCGGGACCTACGAGCAGTACTTC. Translating gives CASSSGTSGTYEQYF.

This clone was seen more than once but under ten times. This chain joins TRBV5-1 and TRBJ2-3; TRBD2 might be the D (6 bases). Per the germline V gene, CDR1 is SGHRS and CDR2 is YFSETQ. The V end lost 2 bases, the J end lost 0 bases, and 10 bases lay between the germline ends. The CDR3 spans 15 residues. DNA of the CDR3: TGCGCCAGCAGCTTTGGCGGGACTAGCACAGATACGCAGTATTTT. Amino acids: CASSFGGTSTDTQYF.